Reported below is one T cell receptor (beta chain). Its antigen specificity is not known. Base qualities are not at hand, and no much larger clone is one base apart. The data are from a study of T cell responses to AZD1222 COVID-19 vaccine (dated by TCRdb to 2020 to 2022). The study in broad terms: TCR sequencing was performed for more than 230 trial participants, of whom roughly 200 were given two doses of AZD1222 and approximately 26 were given two doses of MenACWY control vaccine. Trial participants were enrolled into age subgroups of 18-55, 56-69 and 70-plus years, which contained approximately 150, 28 and 58 TCR-sequenced participants, respectively. The paper as a whole reports these results and caveats: Spike-specific TCR breadth and depth rose significantly after two AZD1222 doses compared with day 0 and with MenACWY recipients. Conclusions about previously exposed vaccinees are limited, since just 5 or 6 AZD1222 recipients were seropositive for SARS-CoV-2 at baseline. CD4 TCRs associated with the vaccine covered the entire spike protein, and the dominant responses were in regions 160-218 and 743-854. The 56-69-year group was small, and its depth increase did not reach significance, likely because of low power. Reportedly, close to half of the unique spike-specific TCRs recognized epitopes lying outside the regions that are mutated in the B.1.351 and B.1.1.7 variants. Participants were mostly white British and included more females than males, and it was suggested by the authors that clonal diversity may have been underestimated. No day 14 peak-response samples were available, so repertoires were characterized only after the peak T cell response.

Reading the label with the study, this specimen's time point is: about 28 days (+/-7) after the second vaccine dose. According to the study, the label for this sample's treatment or condition signals: meningococcal conjugate vaccine given as trial control. Vaccinee samples came from UK trials COV001 and COV002, including a single-blind randomized controlled phase 2/3 trial of AZD1222 (ChAdOx1 nCoV-19) in healthy adults. Trial participant PBMC samples were collected at day 0 and day 28 after the second dose for TCRbeta chain sequencing. The CDR3 regions of human TCRbeta chains were analyzed by immunosequencing. Concerning the study's data processing: TCRs in the repertoires were compared against a reference library of SARS-CoV-2-specific TCRs that had been generated with the MIRA antigen-specificity platform. Breadth meant the fraction of unique TCRs that were SARS-CoV-2-associated, whereas depth meant the fraction of total T cells that were SARS-CoV-2-associated. Using the MIRA data, each spike-specific TCR was mapped to the spike region that the TCR reacts to and placed in a CD4 or CD8 class. Log10-transformed breadth and depth values were compared by one-way ANOVA with Sidak's multiple comparisons tests. TCRdb carries this immuneACCESS record with in-frame sequences only. Its versions omit some clonotypes, under half of them owing to an unresolved V gene in the studies checked, with the rest unexplained. That table is the source of V, J and clone size, and D and trimming were worked out from the DNA. For this sample the table gives about 170,000 clones, of which 70% to 90% were detected only once. Jointly, the top ten make up 4% to 4.5% of the sample.

The TCR was taken from an adult who received the MenACWY meningococcal vaccine as a control. This material consisted of peripheral blood, taken 28 days after the second dose of the MenACWY control vaccine.

The CDR3 region has the sequence CASSLVVGFSVRNEQFF. The DNA sequence is TGCGCCAGCAGCCTCGTGGTGGGGTTTTCGGTGAGGAATGAGCAGTTCTTC. This receptor chain uses TRBV5-1 and TRBJ2-1, with the D gene uncertain. The CDR3 goes from the cysteine to the phenylalanine over 17 residues. The retained sequence is limited to the CDR3, 51 bases, with the frame set at the first base. CDR1 SGHRS and CDR2 YFSETQ are derived from the germline V gene. The trim is 4 bases for V and 7 bases for J, with a gap of 24 bases between the germline ends.